This T cell receptor (beta chain) is drawn from a study of blood T cell repertoires in COVID-19. Authors' analysis steps: Amplified reference gene primers provided the basis for estimating nucleated cell counts. The table came from immunoSEQ multiplex PCR; TCRdb's copy has only in-frame clones and leaves some out. V, J and clone size are those of that table, while D and trimming were read from the DNA. Found here are some 110,000 clones, roughly 86% of them singletons; the top ten hold 4.5%. What was sequenced was peripheral blood. This receptor was identified in a man aged 40-50 years with acute or convalescent COVID-19.

The CDR3 nucleotides are TGTGCCAGCAGCTTACGGGGGGGAAGCTACGAGCAGTACTTC. It specifies CASSLRGGSYEQYF. The chain links TRBV13 to TRBJ2-7; 8 bases agree with TRBD2. Losses at the gene ends were 2 bases for V and 3 bases for J; bases not matched to a gene: 3. This CDR3 has 14 residues. CDR1 and CDR2 (germline): PRHDT, FYEKMQ (reference sequence).